One and the same sample provided the 26 T cell receptor beta chains below, sequenced in a study of blood T cell repertoires in COVID-19. The method was immunoSEQ multiplex PCR; TCRdb's version includes in-frame clones alone and lacks a portion of them. Of some 80,000 clones detected, approximately 86% appear once; the ten largest clones hold roughly a sixth. The sequenced sample was peripheral blood. These receptors all come from a human donor in a cohort sampled during active COVID-19.

The rearrangement uses TRBV4-3 and TRBJ2-2, with D possibly TRBD1 on 6 matching bases. This CDR3 is built from 17 residues. Trimming removed 0 bases at V and 1 base at J, with 12 bases between. Germline CDR1 LGHNA, CDR2 YSLEER. The CDR3 sequence is CASSQEDPGQNTGELFF. In nucleotides, the CDR3 is TGCGCCAGCAGCCAAGAGGATCCGGGACAGAACACCGGGGAGCTGTTTTTT.

J is TRBJ2-7 and V is TRBV5-1; 7 bases line up with TRBD1. CDR1 is SGHRS and CDR2 is YFSETQ in the germline V gene. V dropped 2 bases and J dropped 2; count of bases not matched to a gene: 4. The CDR3 has 14 residues. CDR3 protein: CASSLGQDPYEQYF. The CDR3 region has the DNA TGCGCCAGCAGCTTAGGACAGGACCCCTACGAGCAGTACTTC. The complete variable domain, with remaining parts taken from reference TRBV5-1 and TRBJ2-7, reads KAGVTQTPRYLIKTRGQQVTLSCSPISGHRSVSWYQQTPGQGLQFLFEYFSETQRNKGNFPGRFSGRQFSNSRSEMNVSTLELGDSALYLCASSLGQDPYEQYFGPGTRLTVT.

The chain joins TRBV6-2 or TRBV6-3 to TRBJ2-7; TRBD1 aligns across 11 bases. Trimming at V came to 2 bases and at J to 3 bases, leaving 0 bases not matched to a gene. Germline CDR1 reads MNHEY; CDR2 reads SVGEGT. CDR3 size: 14 residues. The CDR3 spells CASSYGTGGYEQYF. CDR3 nucleotide sequence: TGTGCCAGCAGTTACGGGACAGGGGGCTACGAGCAGTACTTC.

This clone was observed at least ten times. The chain carries TRBV5-1 and TRBJ2-3, with 12 bases matching TRBD2. Trimming at V came to 1 base and at J to 8 bases, leaving 11 bases not matched to a gene. This CDR3 comprises 17 residues. CDR1 and CDR2 from the germline V gene are SGHRS and YFSETQ. DNA of the CDR3: TGCGCCAGCAGCTTGTTGCTAGCGGGGGGGTATGTATCTACGCAGTATTTT. The encoded protein is CASSLLLAGGYVSTQYF. Together with reference TRBV5-1 and TRBJ2-3, the CDR3 gives the full variable domain: KAGVTQTPRYLIKTRGQQVTLSCSPISGHRSVSWYQQTPGQGLQFLFEYFSETQRNKGNFPGRFSGRQFSNSRSEMNVSTLELGDSALYLCASSLLLAGGYVSTQYFGPGTRLTVL.

The chain recombines TRBV5-1 with TRBJ1-4, with D perhaps matching TRBD1 (6 bases). V dropped 5 bases and J dropped 4 bases, with 12 bases sitting between them. The CDR3 is 14 residues long. Germline V gene sequence: CDR1 SGHRS, CDR2 YFSETQ. In DNA form, the CDR3 reads TGCGCCAGCAGGGGTGACAGGAGTAATGAAAAACTGTTTTTT. Translating it yields CASRGDRSNEKLFF.

The chain combines TRBV19 with TRBJ2-1; D may be TRBD1 (5 bases). This CDR3 contains 15 residues. Germline assignment: CDR1 LNHDA and CDR2 SQIVND (reference sequence). Deletions cut 5 bases from V and 4 bases from J, with 15 bases between. The CDR3 nucleotides are TGTGCCAGTAGTCCGTCAGGGCGTCCATACAATGAGCAGTTCTTC. The encoded protein is CASSPSGRPYNEQFF.

The gene calls are TRBV7-9 and TRBJ1-1, with no clear D. Per the germline V gene, CDR1 is SEHNR and CDR2 is FQNEAQ (reference sequence). V lost 2 bases, J lost 8 bases, and 12 bases lay in between. This CDR3 region has 13 residues. The CDR3 loop reads CASSLIGAAEAFF. The CDR3 DNA reads as TGTGCCAGCAGCTTAATAGGAGCCGCCGAAGCTTTCTTT.

The chain combines TRBV12-5 with TRBJ1-4, with a tentative D call TRBD1 (5 bases). Trimming took off 2 bases at V and 8 bases at J, with 18 bases between the two ends. Germline V lookup: CDR1 LGHNT, CDR2 FRNRAP. This CDR3 is built from 16 residues. The CDR3 region is CASGLSVRVYGEKLFF. As DNA, the CDR3 is TGTGCTAGTGGTTTGTCCGTCAGGGTGTACGGAGAAAAACTGTTTTTT.

V is TRBV25-1 and J is TRBJ1-2; maybe TRBD1 (6 bases). The CDR3 runs 13 residues. Trimming removed 7 bases at V and 3 bases at J, with 12 bases between. In germline, CDR1 is MGHDK, CDR2 SYGVNS. The CDR3 region is CASTEQGDYGYTF. The CDR3 DNA follows: TGTGCCAGCACCGAACAGGGTGACTATGGCTACACCTTC.

The chain uses TRBV6-5 and TRBJ2-7, with D maybe TRBD2 (5 bases). Germline V gives CDR1 MNHEY, CDR2 SVGAGI. This CDR3 is 16 amino acids long. V was shortened by 4 bases and J by 0 bases, with 16 bases between the two germline ends. DNA of the CDR3: TGTGCCAGCAGTTCCAAGGGAGTATGGAGCTCCTACGAGCAGTACTTC. It encodes CASSSKGVWSSYEQYF.

The chain carries TRBV25-1 and TRBJ2-1, with 10 positions matching TRBD2. Unmatched junction bases numbered 3, after V lost 4 bases and J lost 3 bases. Germline V gene lookup returns CDR1 MGHDK and CDR2 SYGVNS. The CDR3 runs to 15 residues. CDR3 loop: CASSGWTSGYNEQFF. CDR3 DNA sequence: TGTGCCAGCAGTGGCTGGACTAGCGGCTACAATGAGCAGTTCTTC.

CDR3 nucleotide sequence: TGTGCCAGCAGCGTGGGACTAGCGGGAAGGAATGAGCAGTTCTTC. Translation: CASSVGLAGRNEQFF. The chain couples TRBV9 to TRBJ2-1, with 13 bases matching TRBD2. Germline CDR1 and CDR2: SGDLS and YYNGEE. This CDR3 spans 15 amino acids. V dropped 2 bases and J dropped 7; count of bases not matched to a gene: 3.

The chain is built from TRBV10-3 and TRBJ2-1, with TRBD2 matching over 13 bases. The CDR3 runs to 14 residues. Trimming removed 6 bases from V and 7 bases from J; junction bases left unmatched: 3. Germline-derived CDR1 and CDR2 are ENHRY and SYGVKD. CDR3 in amino acids: CAISGTSGVNEQFF. The CDR3 DNA reads as TGTGCCATCAGCGGGACTAGCGGGGTGAATGAGCAGTTCTTC.

The CDR3 sequence: CASSLPRDTQYF. The CDR3 DNA sequence: TGTGCCAGCAGCTTGCCGCGAGATACGCAGTATTTT. The gene calls are TRBV9 and TRBJ2-3, with D uncertain. The germline V gene encodes CDR1 SGDLS and CDR2 YYNGEE. Trimming pared 4 bases from V and 5 bases from J, leaving 8 bases between. This CDR3 spans 12 amino acids.

The chain uses TRBV19 and TRBJ2-5; D is unresolved. CDR1 LNHDA and CDR2 SQIVND come from the germline V gene (reference sequence). Trimming pared 9 bases from V and 3 bases from J, leaving 8 bases between. CDR3 length: 11 amino acids. The DNA for the CDR3 is TGTGCCAGACTCGAAGAAGAGACCCAGTACTTC. Its protein product is CARLEEETQYF.

The rearrangement uses TRBV5-1 and TRBJ2-3; 10 bases line up with TRBD2. This CDR3 region has 15 residues. CDR1 is SGHRS, CDR2 YFSETQ, per germline. V gave up 3 bases and J gave up 4 bases; unmatched junction bases: 5. As DNA, the CDR3 is TGCGCCAGCAGCTCCCTAGCGGGGGTTCCAGATACGCAGTATTTT. Amino acid sequence: CASSSLAGVPDTQYF.

The rearrangement joins TRBV2 to TRBJ2-7, with 9 nucleotides matching TRBD2. This CDR3 has 15 amino acids. The V gene's germline CDR1 is SNHLY and CDR2 FYNNEI. Germline trimming cut 6 bases from V and 2 bases from J; bases unmatched to any gene: 8. The CDR3 bases are TGTGCCAGCAGCGCGGGGCTAGCGGGACCCTACGAGCAGTACTTC. Its protein is CASSAGLAGPYEQYF.

This sequence joins TRBV4-1 and TRBJ2-3, with a weak D call TRBD1 (5 bases). Germline CDR1 MGHRA, CDR2 YSYEKL. This CDR3 region has 17 residues. Between the trimmed V and J ends, which lost 1 base and 3 bases, there was a span of 17 bases. DNA for the CDR3: TGCGCCAGCAGCCAAGGACCGGGCAGGGTAATGACAGATACGCAGTATTTT. Amino acids: CASSQGPGRVMTDTQYF.

This chain uses TRBV5-1 with TRBJ2-2; maybe TRBD2 (5 bases). The germline gives CDR1 SGHRS, CDR2 YFSETQ. This CDR3 contains 16 residues. Trimming removed 5 bases at V and 1 base at J, with 15 bases between. CDR3 bases: TGCGCCAGCAGTTTCGCGGGCGGAGTGAACACCGGGGAGCTGTTTTTT. Translation gives CASSFAGGVNTGELFF.

The chain recombines TRBV5-4 with TRBJ2-2; TRBD1 agrees at 9 bases. J gave up 6 bases and V 4 bases, and 10 bases lay outside the gene matches. The CDR3 extends over 16 amino acids. The germline V gene has CDR1 SGHNT and CDR2 YYREEE (reference sequence). CDR3 sequence: CASSNFGQGISGELFF. The CDR3 DNA is TGTGCCAGCAGCAACTTCGGACAGGGGATTTCCGGGGAGCTGTTTTTT.

The rearrangement joins TRBV5-1 to TRBJ2-5; 9 nucleotides match TRBD2. Looked up from germline, CDR1 is SGHRS and CDR2 is YFSETQ. The junction had 6 bases not matched to a gene; V was cut back by 4 bases and J by 5 bases. There are 14 residues in the CDR3. CDR3 protein: CASSPGTSLETQYF. The CDR3 DNA reads TGCGCCAGCAGCCCCGGGACTAGCCTGGAGACCCAGTACTTC. Complete variable domain (other parts from reference TRBV5-1 and TRBJ2-5): KAGVTQTPRYLIKTRGQQVTLSCSPISGHRSVSWYQQTPGQGLQFLFEYFSETQRNKGNFPGRFSGRQFSNSRSEMNVSTLELGDSALYLCASSPGTSLETQYFGPGTRLLVL.

Written as DNA, the CDR3 is TGTGCCAGCAGCTTAGGGGGTAAACTTTCCTACGAGCAGTACTTC. This gives the protein CASSLGGKLSYEQYF. The V gene is TRBV5-6, the J gene TRBJ2-7, with D possibly matching TRBD1 (6 bases). V dropped 2 bases and J dropped 1 base, with 13 bases sitting between them. This CDR3 spans 15 amino acids. CDR1 and CDR2 from the germline V gene are SGHDT and YYEEEE.

The chain carries TRBV7-3 and TRBJ2-3; D remains unclear. The V gene lost 2 bases and the J gene lost 6 bases, with 6 bases spanning the gap. The CDR3 totals 12 residues. In germline, CDR1 is SGHTA, CDR2 FQGTGA. The CDR3 nucleotides read TGTGCCAGCAGCTTAGTGGGCGATACGCAGTATTTT. Amino acid sequence: CASSLVGDTQYF.

The CDR3 DNA sequence: TGCGCCAGCAGCCAACCAACAGGGGCGGGACAAGAGACCCAGTACTTC. Translation gives CASSQPTGAGQETQYF. The chain is built from TRBV5-1 and TRBJ2-5; possible D gene TRBD1, 7 bases. Germline CDR1 SGHRS, CDR2 YFSETQ. V lost 4 bases and J lost 2, with 18 bases in between. The length of the CDR3 is 16 residues.

Of note for this clone: A junction end diverges from the germline sequence, so it may reflect a read error. V gene TRBV7-6 combines with J gene TRBJ2-7, with D tentatively TRBD2 (6 bases). Germline-derived CDR1 and CDR2 are SGHVS and FNYEAQ. The CDR3 runs 13 residues. DNA of the CDR3: TGTGCCAGCAGCACCAGGGACTCCAACGAGCAGTACTTC. Translated, it gives CASSTRDSNEQYF.

The chain couples TRBV7-9 to TRBJ1-1, with D perhaps TRBD1 (5 bases). V was shortened by 6 bases and J by 1 base, with 9 bases between the two germline ends. The CDR3 contains 13 residues. Looked up from germline, CDR1 is SEHNR and CDR2 is FQNEAQ (reference sequence). CDR3 sequence reads: CASSTQGNTEAFF. CDR3 in DNA: TGTGCCAGCAGTACCCAGGGGAACACTGAAGCTTTCTTT.